This T cell receptor beta chain was recorded in a study of OX40 agonist ivuxolimab in advanced cancers. With regard to the full study: Ivuxolimab, which targeted the costimulatory receptor OX40 (CD134), was an agonistic, fully human IgG2 monoclonal antibody. Intravenous ivuxolimab was administered to patients every 2 weeks at six dose levels: 0.01, 0.1, 0.3, 1.5, 3 and 10 mg/kg. Among the roughly 50 dose-escalation patients, around 20 had hepatocellular carcinoma, around 15 melanoma, 9 renal cell carcinoma and 9 head and neck cancer. A male proportion of 70% to 90% and a mean age of around 60 years, ranging from 23 to 79, were recorded for the dose-escalation cohort. Patients were allowed to have had prior anti-PD-1, anti-PD-L1 or anti-CTLA-4 therapy, and 40% to 45% of the dose-escalation patients had previously received checkpoint inhibitors. Three dose-escalation patients achieved partial responses, one with hepatocellular carcinoma and two with cutaneous melanoma. Peripheral TCRbeta sequencing was intended to test whether TCR sequence diversity was altered and clonal T-cell expansion was caused by ivuxolimab. The paper covers the monotherapy dose-escalation part of the phase I ivuxolimab trial, which included N of about 50 patients.

Findings and caveats that apply to the study as a whole: At doses of 0.1 to 3.0 mg/kg, clonal expansion of both CD4+ and CD8+ T cells in blood was seen between baseline and week 6. In the 0.1-3.0 mg/kg groups, partial responders had among the lowest normalized peripheral clonal expansion, particularly in CD8+ T cells. The antigen specificity of the clonally expanded peripheral T cells was not determined. Low levels of normalized T-cell clonal expansion were also seen in some nonresponding patients. After ivuxolimab, more expanded clones were found on average in CD8+ T cells than in CD4+ T cells.

The V end loses 5 bases and the J end loses 5 bases, and a stretch of 12 bases separates them. In the germline V gene (reference sequence), CDR1 corresponds to LNHDA and CDR2 to SQIVND. There are 13 amino acids in the CDR3, from cysteine to phenylalanine inclusive. Only the CDR3 portion is preserved as DNA: 39 bases, with reading frame beginning at the first base. Genomic DNA was extracted from sorted cells for sequencing of the TCRbeta CDR3 region. The immunoSEQ Assay was used for sequencing of TCRbeta CDR3 regions. TCRdb mirrors the immuneACCESS table, restricted to in-frame sequences. Some clones are absent from its copies; in checked studies, under half trace to an unresolved V gene, and the reason for the others is unknown. The sample table shows 75,000 to 90,000 clones, and approximately 90% are seen once. Of the sample, around 1.6% falls within the top ten clones. Note on this clone: Its antigen has not been determined. No base quality information exists; no much larger clone differs at one position.

The trial excluded patients who had a history of autoimmune disease or were on systemic immunosuppression. Peripheral blood for TCR sequencing was drawn from every dose cohort at baseline, at cycle 4 day 1 and at cycle 7 day 1. The samples were drawn from a first-in-human, open-label, multicenter phase I dose-escalation trial of ivuxolimab. Adults with locally advanced or metastatic melanoma, renal cell carcinoma, hepatocellular carcinoma or head and neck squamous cell carcinoma were enrolled in the trial. Before TCR sequencing, CD4+ and CD8+ T cells were separately sorted from peripheral blood. Recombination linked TRBV19 to TRBJ2-5, with the D gene not clear enough to name. This clonotype was obtained from an adult with an advanced solid tumor such as melanoma, head and neck, liver or kidney cancer. Specimen: CD4+ or CD8+ T cells sorted from blood, collected in a trial of the OX40 agonist ivuxolimab. The CDR3: CASSRQFGETQYF. Read as DNA, the sequence is TGTGCCAGTAGTCGACAATTTGGGGAGACCCAGTACTTC.